This T cell receptor beta chain stems from a study of CD8+ T cells in alopecia areata. Notes on the study in general: Scalp sample sequencing also detects resident alphabeta T cells of normal skin.

This CDR3 region has 17 residues. V dropped 3 bases and J dropped 2; count of bases not matched to a gene: 8. Germline-derived CDR1 and CDR2 are SGHTA and FQGNSA. This clone was counted only a few times. The antigen remains unidentified. As for treatment: oral pan-JAK inhibitor, 5-10 mg twice daily. Extraction of RNA preceded its reverse transcription into cDNA, which served as the sequencing template. Sequencing used immunoSEQ multiplex PCR; TCRdb keeps in-frame clones, though not all of them. The sample records 180,000 or so clones, 45% to 60% being singletons. The source of this sequence is a human donor with alopecia areata. The rearrangement joins TRBV7-2 to TRBJ2-7; 12 nucleotides match TRBD2. The source was CD8+ T cells sorted from blood, collected around week 54, from a patient treated with tofacitinib. CDR3 sequence: CASSFLAGLAGTYEQYF. The CDR3 DNA is TGTGCCAGCAGCTTCCTGGCAGGACTAGCGGGGACCTACGAGCAGTACTTC.